Below are 21 T cell receptor beta chains sequenced from a single sample in a study of beta chain features in type 1 diabetes. The antigens for these receptors are not known. Sequencing targeted expressed TCRB transcripts, as all isolated RNA had been reverse transcribed. Profiling relied on immunoSEQ multiplex PCR, and the TCRdb table lists in-frame clones only, not all of them. The sample consists of 630,000 or so clones, about 14% of them appearing once. Whole-study results and caveats: In all four CD4+ subsets, TCRB CDR3 length was significantly, moderately reduced in type 1 diabetes.

What was sequenced was naive CD4+ T cells from blood. The receptors here all came from a man between 18 and 35 years old with type 1 diabetes.

In its sample, this clone was seen a few times. The chain employs TRBV5-4 and TRBJ2-7; tentatively, D is TRBD1 (5 bases). CDR1 and CDR2 (germline): SGHNT, YYREEE (reference sequence). CDR3 length: 15 residues. V was cut by 3 bases and J by 0 bases, with 13 bases left in between. The CDR3 DNA is TGTGCCAGCAGCTGGGGCAGCGCTCGCTCCTACGAGCAGTACTTC. Its translation is CASSWGSARSYEQYF.

This clone was recorded a few times. The V call is TRBV15, the J call TRBJ2-1; unclear D gene. Germline values: CDR1 LNHNV, CDR2 YYDKDF (reference sequence). The germline V and J ends were trimmed by 1 base and 7 bases, with 5 bases remaining between them. CDR3 length: 12 amino acids. The CDR3 loop is CATSRVVNEQFF. The CDR3 nucleotides read TGTGCCACCAGCAGAGTCGTAAATGAGCAGTTCTTC.

This clone was detected a few times. The chain uses TRBV10-1 and TRBJ2-1; the match to TRBD2 covers 11 bases. The CDR3 runs to 13 residues. From germline, CDR1 is WNHNN and CDR2 SYGVQD (reference sequence). The J segment lost 7 bases and the V segment lost 5 bases, leaving 1 base of the junction unmatched. The CDR3 spells CASSLAGGNEQFF. The CDR3 nucleotides read TGCGCCAGCAGTCTAGCGGGAGGAAATGAGCAGTTCTTC.

This clone was detected only a few times. The V call is TRBV5-1, the J call TRBJ2-5, with 7 bases identical to TRBD2. CDR1 and CDR2 (germline): SGHRS, YFSETQ. V was pared by 7 bases and J by 3 bases, with 6 bases of the junction left unmatched. The CDR3 totals 13 residues. CDR3 coding DNA: TGCGCCAGCCACGGGACTACAGAAGAGACCCAGTACTTC. Translated: CASHGTTEETQYF.

The chain joins TRBV6-5 to TRBJ2-1; 8 bases are a match to TRBD2. CDR3 length: 15 residues. J was trimmed by 9 bases and V by 5 bases; bases with no gene match: 12. CDR1 MNHEY and CDR2 SVGAGI come from the germline V gene. CDR3 region: CASSPRRTSSGEQFF. The CDR3 DNA reads as TGTGCCAGCAGTCCTAGACGGACTAGCTCGGGTGAGCAGTTCTTC.

CDR3 sequence reads: CASSYSMGGGNSPLHF. Here the CDR3 DNA reads TGTGCCAGCAGTTACTCGATGGGAGGGGGGAATTCACCCCTCCACTTT. The V call is TRBV6-5, the J call TRBJ1-6; D is possibly TRBD1 (6 bases). V dropped 0 bases and J dropped 7 bases, with 13 bases sitting between them. This CDR3 is built from 16 residues. Looked up from germline, CDR1 is MNHEY and CDR2 is SVGAGI.

As concerns this clone: The identical CDR3 is also encoded by other nucleotide sequences in the sample. The V and J genes are TRBV6-5 and TRBJ1-2, with 10 positions matching TRBD1. This CDR3 has 15 amino acids. V was clipped by 0 bases and J by 2 bases; unmatched bases: 0. Germline V gene data show CDR1 as MNHEY and CDR2 as SVGAGI. The CDR3 region has the DNA TGTGCCAGCAGTTACTCGACAGGGGGCAACTATGGCTACACCTTC. This gives the protein CASSYSTGGNYGYTF.

The chain combines TRBV7-9 with TRBJ2-3; D may be TRBD2 (6 bases). Germline V gene data show CDR1 as SEHNR and CDR2 as FQNEAQ (reference sequence). The CDR3 contains 17 residues. Trimming removed 5 bases from V and 0 bases from J, with 18 bases in between. The CDR3 sequence: CASSLQVSSGSTDTQYF. The CDR3 nucleotides are TGTGCCAGCAGCCTTCAAGTGAGTAGCGGAAGCACAGATACGCAGTATTTT. Filled out from reference TRBV7-9 and TRBJ2-3, the complete variable domain reads DTGVSQNPRHKITKRGQNVTFRCDPISEHNRLYWYRQTLGQGPEFLTYFQNEAQLEKSRLLSDRFSAERPKGSFSTLEIQRTEQGDSAMYLCASSLQVSSGSTDTQYFGPGTRLTVL.

The chain carries TRBV5-4 and TRBJ2-5; 7 positions agree with TRBD1. V shed 0 bases, J shed 5 bases, and the junction held 13 bases outside the gene matches. CDR3 size: 17 residues. The germline V gene has CDR1 SGHNT and CDR2 YYREEE (reference sequence). Written as DNA, the CDR3 is TGTGCCAGCAGCTTGGGAGGGGGCCGCGTCTCTGGGGAGACCCAGTACTTC. It translates to CASSLGGGRVSGETQYF.

This sequence joins TRBV11-2 and TRBJ1-2, with a weak D call TRBD1 (6 bases). Deletions cut 5 bases from V and 7 bases from J, with 14 bases between. The CDR3 loop spans 13 amino acids. In germline, CDR1 is SGHAT, CDR2 FQNNGV. Here the CDR3 reads CASSIQGESGYTF. The CDR3, as DNA: TGTGCCAGCAGCATACAGGGAGAGAGTGGCTACACCTTC.

J is TRBJ1-2 and V is TRBV30; 9 bases match TRBD1. This CDR3 is 15 amino acids long. Germline values: CDR1 GTSNPN, CDR2 SVGIG (reference sequence). V gave up 5 bases and J gave up 8 bases; unmatched junction bases: 15. The CDR3 bases are TGTGCCTGGGTCCCGGGACAGGGATTGGCCGGCGGCTACACCTTC. Residues: CAWVPGQGLAGGYTF.

The rearrangement uses TRBV18 and TRBJ1-1; 7 nucleotides line up with TRBD1. V shed 3 bases and J 1 base; nucleotides not matched to a gene: 2. The CDR3 spans 14 residues. The V gene's germline CDR1 is KGHSH and CDR2 LQKENI. CDR3 in DNA: TGTGCCAGCTCACCTCAGGGGGGGAACACTGAAGCTTTCTTT. Protein product: CASSPQGGNTEAFF.

This clone was seen more than once but under ten times. The chain uses TRBV29-1 and TRBJ2-3; TRBD1 or TRBD2 may be the D gene (5 bases each). This CDR3 is 13 amino acids long. Germline CDR1 SQVTM, CDR2 ANQGSEA. V lost 4 bases, J lost 5 bases, and 13 bases lay in between. As DNA, the CDR3 is TGCAGCGTTGGGGACCTACTTGGAGATACGCAGTATTTT. Its protein product is CSVGDLLGDTQYF.

V usage is TRBV5-1 and J usage is TRBJ2-5, with D unresolved. Per the germline V gene, CDR1 is SGHRS and CDR2 is YFSETQ. The CDR3 is 14 amino acids. V was clipped by 3 bases and J by 5 bases, with 14 bases between them. CDR3 in amino acids: CASSSPELKETQYF. The CDR3 coding sequence is TGCGCCAGCAGCTCCCCAGAGCTTAAGGAGACCCAGTACTTC.

The chain links TRBV9 to TRBJ2-7; a possible D gene is TRBD1 (5 bases). The V gene lost 0 bases and the J gene lost 3 bases, with 13 bases spanning the gap. CDR1 is SGDLS, CDR2 YYNGEE, per germline. This CDR3 spans 15 amino acids. The CDR3 is CASSVAPQGYYEQYF. The CDR3 DNA reads TGTGCCAGCAGCGTAGCTCCCCAGGGTTACTACGAGCAGTACTTC.

In its sample, this clone was seen a few times. This rearrangement joins TRBV30 to TRBJ1-5; maybe TRBD1 (5 bases). CDR3 size: 15 residues. Looked up from germline, CDR1 is GTSNPN and CDR2 is SVGIG (reference sequence). Trimming removed 1 base at V and 3 bases at J, with 13 bases between. The CDR3 loop reads CAWSALGTVNQPQHF. DNA of the CDR3: TGTGCCTGGAGTGCCCTCGGGACTGTCAATCAGCCCCAGCATTTT.

The chain carries TRBV11-2 and TRBJ1-1; TRBD1 might be the D (5 bases). Trimming shortened V by 3 bases and J by 10 bases, and 15 bases separated the two germline ends. Germline CDR1 is SGHAT and CDR2 is FQNNGV. The CDR3 sequence is 13 residues long. CDR3: CASSFEVGTAAFF. The CDR3 nucleotides are TGTGCCAGCAGCTTCGAGGTCGGGACGGCAGCTTTCTTT.

This clone was observed a handful of times. This chain links TRBV7-2 with TRBJ2-3; D unclear. Germline assignment: CDR1 SGHTA and CDR2 FQGNSA. Between the trimmed V and J ends, which lost 1 base and 5 bases, there was a span of 7 bases. The CDR3 extends over 13 amino acids. CDR3 amino acids: CASSLGVRDTQYF. In nucleotides, the CDR3 is TGTGCCAGCAGCTTAGGAGTCCGAGATACGCAGTATTTT.

This clone showed up just a few times. CDR3 bases: TGTGCCAGCAGTTTAGGGACGGGAGAGCGGCCCCAGCATTTT. This codes for CASSLGTGERPQHF. The V and J genes are TRBV28 and TRBJ1-5; tentative D call: TRBD1 (5 bases). Trimming stripped 2 bases from V and 9 bases from J, with 14 bases between. The CDR3 totals 14 residues. Germline V gene sequence: CDR1 MDHEN, CDR2 SYDVKM.

The chain uses TRBV7-9 and TRBJ2-7; the D gene is possibly TRBD2 (6 bases). V lost 4 bases and J 7 bases, leaving 17 bases between the germline ends. The CDR3 extends over 14 amino acids. Germline V CDR1 and CDR2: SEHNR, FQNEAQ (reference sequence). In DNA, the CDR3 is TGTGCCAGCAGCTGGGGGAGGAACTCCTCTGAGCAGTACTTC. Protein sequence: CASSWGRNSSEQYF. Full variable domain (outside the CDR3, taken from reference TRBV7-9 and TRBJ2-7): DTGVSQNPRHKITKRGQNVTFRCDPISEHNRLYWYRQTLGQGPEFLTYFQNEAQLEKSRLLSDRFSAERPKGSFSTLEIQRTEQGDSAMYLCASSWGRNSSEQYFGPGTRLTVT.

In this sample, this clone turned up once. The chain links TRBV11-2 to TRBJ2-7; no definite D call. The CDR3 totals 13 residues. Germline V gives CDR1 SGHAT, CDR2 FQNNGV. Trimming stripped 3 bases from V and 3 bases from J, with 9 bases between. CDR3 sequence reads: CASSFGILYEQYF. DNA of the CDR3: TGTGCCAGCAGCTTCGGCATTCTCTACGAGCAGTACTTC.